These 25 T cell receptor beta chains were sequenced from one sample in a study of T cell changes during pregnancy in multiple sclerosis. The protocol was immunoSEQ multiplex PCR, while the TCRdb copy is restricted to in-frame clones and leaves out a portion. The table has roughly 93,000 clones, 92% seen once. The material was peripheral blood, obtained after pregnancy. All receptors derive from a female donor with multiple sclerosis, enrolled in a pregnancy study.

The chain couples TRBV9 to TRBJ1-2, with D perhaps TRBD1 (6 bases). The CDR3 length is 15 residues. CDR1 and CDR2 from the germline V gene are SGDLS and YYNGEE. V was clipped by 2 bases and J by 8 bases, with 19 bases between them. The CDR3 here is CASSVQVQGWGGYTF. The CDR3 bases are TGTGCCAGCAGCGTCCAGGTACAGGGATGGGGAGGCTACACCTTC.

The rearrangement links TRBV5-4 to TRBJ1-1; TRBD1 aligns across 8 bases. The germline CDR1 and CDR2 sequences are SGHNT and YYREEE (reference sequence). The CDR3 runs 14 residues. The V gene end was trimmed by 0 bases and the J gene end by 9 bases; junction bases not matched to a gene: 7. The CDR3 region has the DNA TGTGCCAGCAGCTTGGGAGGTCGGACAGGGAAAGCTTTCTTT. Its protein is CASSLGGRTGKAFF.

This clone was seen repeatedly, ten times or more. The chain joins TRBV19 to TRBJ2-1, with TRBD2 matching over 12 bases. Per germline, CDR1 LNHDA and CDR2 SQIVND (reference sequence). CDR3 size: 19 residues. V trimming: 3 bases; J trimming: 9 bases; junction bases outside the gene matches: 18. CDR3 protein: CASSIAPGLLAGGRSEQFF. DNA of the CDR3: TGTGCCAGTAGTATCGCCCCGGGGCTCCTAGCGGGGGGGCGGAGTGAGCAGTTCTTC.

J is TRBJ1-5 and V is TRBV6-1, with a possible D match to TRBD1 (6 bases). From germline, CDR1 is MNHNS and CDR2 SASEGT. The CDR3 loop spans 13 amino acids. Trimming pared 0 bases from V and 7 bases from J, leaving 7 bases between. CDR3 loop: CASSEARGQPQHF. The CDR3 DNA reads as TGTGCCAGCAGTGAAGCGAGGGGGCAGCCCCAGCATTTT.

The table lists this clone with a count of one. This chain uses TRBV27 with TRBJ2-6, with D perhaps matching TRBD1 (5 bases). V was pared by 7 bases and J by 1 base, with 14 bases between. Germline V gives CDR1 MNHEY, CDR2 SMNVEV (reference sequence). The CDR3 totals 16 residues. Written as DNA, the CDR3 is TGTGCCAGCACATCAAGGTCAGGGTCTGGGGCCAACGTCCTGACTTTC. Translation gives CASTSRSGSGANVLTF. The full variable domain, its missing parts supplied by reference TRBV27 and TRBJ2-6, is EAQVTQNPRYLITVTGKKLTVTCSQNMNHEYMSWYRQDPGLGLRQIYYSMNVEVTDKGDVPEGYKVSRKEKRNFPLILESPSPNQTSLYFCASTSRSGSGANVLTFGAGSRLTVL.

The chain uses TRBV29-1 and TRBJ2-2, with 10 bases fitting TRBD1. CDR1 is SQVTM, CDR2 ANQGSEA, per germline. This CDR3 is built from 15 residues. Unmatched junction bases numbered 8, after V lost 3 bases and J lost 7 bases. The CDR3 region is CSVEGGQGFVGELFF. As DNA, the CDR3 is TGCAGCGTTGAGGGGGGACAGGGGTTCGTCGGGGAGCTGTTTTTT.

The chain is built from TRBV7-9 and TRBJ1-2, with D unresolved. V dropped 6 bases and J dropped 8 bases, with 22 bases sitting between them. CDR3 length equals 15 residues. Per germline, CDR1 SEHNR and CDR2 FQNEAQ (reference sequence). The CDR3 region is CASSRTGSFTGGYTF. Written as DNA, the CDR3 is TGTGCCAGCAGTCGTACTGGCTCTTTTACGGGGGGCTACACCTTC.

The rearrangement uses TRBV25-1 and TRBJ1-4; D is ambiguous. CDR3 length: 15 amino acids. The germline gives CDR1 MGHDK, CDR2 SYGVNS. The V and J ends lost 6 bases and 5 bases respectively, with 16 bases between them. In nucleotides, the CDR3 is TGTGCCAGCAGAATACAGAGGGCAGAGAATGAAAAACTGTTTTTT. This codes for CASRIQRAENEKLFF.

The V call is TRBV6-5, the J call TRBJ2-1, with a possible D match to TRBD2 (7 bases). The CDR3 has 15 amino acids. Per germline, CDR1 MNHEY and CDR2 SVGAGI. V shed 7 bases and J shed 6 bases, with 19 bases lying between them. CDR3 nucleotides: TGTGCCAGCACCAGGGAGGCGGGGGCCTCCAATGAGCAGTTCTTC. Protein product: CASTREAGASNEQFF.

V is TRBV4-2 and J is TRBJ2-5; the D gene is possibly TRBD2 (6 bases). CDR3 length equals 14 residues. V lost 4 bases and J lost 4, with 13 bases in between. Germline assignment: CDR1 LGHNA and CDR2 YNFKEQ. In DNA form, the CDR3 reads TGTGCCAGCAGCCCCCGGGACTTCGCAGAGACCCAGTACTTC. This gives the protein CASSPRDFAETQYF.

This rearrangement joins TRBV6-1 to TRBJ1-5; D uncertain. The V and J ends lost 2 bases and 0 bases respectively, with 17 bases between them. The CDR3 is made up of 18 amino acids. Germline CDR1 is MNHNS and CDR2 is SASEGT. Written as DNA, the CDR3 is TGTGCCAGCAGTGAATCTGCGGCAGGAGGCTTTAGCAATCAGCCCCAGCATTTT. It translates to CASSESAAGGFSNQPQHF.

The chain has TRBV6-1 and TRBJ1-5, with D unclear. Trimming cost V 2 bases and J 0 bases, with 8 bases left between them. The CDR3 is 15 residues long. CDR1 is MNHNS, CDR2 SASEGT, per germline. This CDR3 reads CASSEIGLSNQPQHF. The CDR3, as DNA: TGTGCCAGCAGTGAAATTGGCCTTAGCAATCAGCCCCAGCATTTT.

The chain uses TRBV6-4 and TRBJ1-2; TRBD1 is a possible D gene (5 bases). The CDR3 is 15 amino acids. Per germline, CDR1 MRHNA and CDR2 SNTAGT. V was clipped by 0 bases and J by 4 bases, with 12 bases between them. The CDR3 protein is CASSDSGQGLYGYTF. The CDR3 DNA reads as TGTGCCAGCAGTGACTCTGGGCAGGGTCTCTATGGCTACACCTTC.

The genes are TRBV19 and TRBJ2-6, with D possibly matching TRBD1 (5 bases). Germline V gene data show CDR1 as LNHDA and CDR2 as SQIVND (reference sequence). This CDR3 has 18 residues. The ends were cut back, 0 bases at V and 0 bases at J, with 12 bases in the middle. The CDR3 region is CASSIDLDSSSGANVLTF. As DNA, the CDR3 is TGTGCCAGTAGTATAGATCTAGACAGCTCCTCTGGGGCCAACGTCCTGACTTTC.

The V call is TRBV30, the J call TRBJ1-2, with 7 positions matching TRBD1. The length of the CDR3 is 14 residues. Germline CDR1 and CDR2: GTSNPN and SVGIG (reference sequence). V trimming: 0 bases; J trimming: 2 bases; junction bases outside the gene matches: 3. CDR3 region: CAWSVGGSNYGYTF. CDR3 sequence (DNA): TGTGCCTGGAGTGTAGGGGGCTCCAACTATGGCTACACCTTC.

This chain joins TRBV4-1 and TRBJ2-7, with D uncertain. Trimming pared 0 bases from V and 2 bases from J, leaving 11 bases between. Per the germline V gene, CDR1 is MGHRA and CDR2 is YSYEKL. This CDR3 region has 15 residues. CDR3 sequence: CASSQDPGGAYEQYF. The CDR3 nucleotides read TGCGCCAGCAGCCAAGATCCCGGCGGAGCCTACGAGCAGTACTTC.

The CDR3 DNA reads as TGTGCCAGCTCACGGTCACAGGGGGCCACTGGAAACACCATATATTTT. This sequence encodes CASSRSQGATGNTIYF. V is TRBV18 and J is TRBJ1-3; 9 nucleotides match TRBD1. CDR1 and CDR2 from the germline V gene are KGHSH and LQKENI. V lost 4 bases and J lost 2; bases outside the gene matches: 6. The CDR3 length is 16 residues.

V and J are TRBV5-1 and TRBJ2-3, with 13 positions matching TRBD2. The ends lost 0 bases at V and 6 bases at J; junction bases unmatched: 7. Germline V lookup: CDR1 SGHRS, CDR2 YFSETQ. The CDR3 is 17 residues long. The CDR3 nucleotides are TGCGCCAGCAGCTTGGTCGGGACTAGCGGGGCCGCCGATACGCAGTATTTT. This translates into CASSLVGTSGAADTQYF.

The rearrangement links TRBV7-3 to TRBJ2-5; 7 nucleotides line up with TRBD1. With V trimmed by 4 bases and J by 1 base, 3 bases remained unmatched. The germline V gene encodes CDR1 SGHTA and CDR2 FQGTGA. The CDR3 runs 14 residues. The DNA of the CDR3 is TGTGCCAGCAGCTCGGGACAGACCCAAGAGACCCAGTACTTC. It encodes CASSSGQTQETQYF.

V is TRBV27 and J is TRBJ1-1; D might be TRBD1 (5 bases). Between the trimmed V and J ends, which lost 6 bases and 7 bases, there was a span of 12 bases. In germline, CDR1 is MNHEY, CDR2 SMNVEV (reference sequence). This CDR3 contains 12 residues. The CDR3 spells CASRGGLVEAFF. The CDR3 DNA sequence: TGTGCCAGCAGGGGGGGTCTCGTTGAAGCTTTCTTT.

The rearrangement uses TRBV30 and TRBJ1-1; D is uncertain. Deletions cut 2 bases from V and 0 bases from J, with 7 bases between. Germline assignment: CDR1 GTSNPN and CDR2 SVGIG (reference sequence). The CDR3 runs 13 residues. The CDR3 sequence is CAWSPQMNTEAFF. CDR3 coding DNA: TGTGCCTGGAGTCCCCAGATGAACACTGAAGCTTTCTTT.

The chain has TRBV5-1 and TRBJ2-2; D gene uncertain. V was trimmed by 0 bases and J by 4 bases, leaving 13 bases between them. This CDR3 has 16 residues. CDR1 and CDR2 (germline): SGHRS, YFSETQ. This chain's CDR3 is CASSLAVSVSTGELFF. The CDR3 bases are TGCGCCAGCAGCTTGGCCGTATCAGTTTCCACCGGGGAGCTGTTTTTT.

This clone has only one observation. This chain links TRBV9 with TRBJ2-2, with no clear D. The CDR3 spans 15 residues. CDR1 SGDLS and CDR2 YYNGEE come from the germline V gene. Trimming removed 1 base from V and 1 base from J, with 8 bases in between. The CDR3 loop is CASSVSHQNTGELFF. DNA for the CDR3: TGTGCCAGCAGCGTAAGCCACCAGAACACCGGGGAGCTGTTTTTT.

The chain has TRBV5-1 and TRBJ2-7, with D possibly TRBD2 on 5 matching bases. The germline V and J ends were trimmed by 3 bases and 5 bases, with 9 bases remaining between them. Germline assignment: CDR1 SGHRS and CDR2 YFSETQ. This CDR3 contains 12 residues. The CDR3 is CASSYDYHEQYF. CDR3 DNA sequence: TGCGCCAGCAGCTACGACTATCACGAGCAGTACTTC. Combining the CDR3 with reference TRBV5-1 and TRBJ2-7 gives the whole variable domain KAGVTQTPRYLIKTRGQQVTLSCSPISGHRSVSWYQQTPGQGLQFLFEYFSETQRNKGNFPGRFSGRQFSNSRSEMNVSTLELGDSALYLCASSYDYHEQYFGPGTRLTVT.

The CDR3 DNA sequence: TGTGCCAGCAGTTACTCGACTCCCCGACCCGGGGAGCTGTTTTTT. It yields the protein CASSYSTPRPGELFF. V usage is TRBV6-5 and J usage is TRBJ2-2; D unclear. Looked up from germline, CDR1 is MNHEY and CDR2 is SVGAGI. V lost 0 bases, J lost 6 bases, and 11 bases lay in between. The CDR3 runs to 15 residues.